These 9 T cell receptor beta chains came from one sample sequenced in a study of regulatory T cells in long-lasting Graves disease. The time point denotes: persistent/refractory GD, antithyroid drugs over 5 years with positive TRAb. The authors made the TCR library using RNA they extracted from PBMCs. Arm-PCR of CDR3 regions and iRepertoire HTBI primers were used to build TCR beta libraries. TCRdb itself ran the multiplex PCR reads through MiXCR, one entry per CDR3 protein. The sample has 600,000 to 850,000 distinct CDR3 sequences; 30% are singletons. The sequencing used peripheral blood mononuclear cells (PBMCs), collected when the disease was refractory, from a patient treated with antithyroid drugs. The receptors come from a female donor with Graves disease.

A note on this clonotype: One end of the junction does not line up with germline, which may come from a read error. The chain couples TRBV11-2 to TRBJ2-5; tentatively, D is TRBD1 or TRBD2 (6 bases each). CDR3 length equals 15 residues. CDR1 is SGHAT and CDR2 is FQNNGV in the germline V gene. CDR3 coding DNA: TGTGCCAGCAGCACCGTGGACGGGGGCGGGGAGACCCTGTACTTC. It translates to CASSTVDGGGETLYF.

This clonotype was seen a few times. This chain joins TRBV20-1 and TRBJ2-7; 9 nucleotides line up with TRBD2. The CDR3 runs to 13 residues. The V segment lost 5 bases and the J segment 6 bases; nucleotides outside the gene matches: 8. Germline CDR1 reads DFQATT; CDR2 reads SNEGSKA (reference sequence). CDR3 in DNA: TGCAGTGCTGAGACTAGCGGCCATAGCGAGCAGTACTTC. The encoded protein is CSAETSGHSEQYF.

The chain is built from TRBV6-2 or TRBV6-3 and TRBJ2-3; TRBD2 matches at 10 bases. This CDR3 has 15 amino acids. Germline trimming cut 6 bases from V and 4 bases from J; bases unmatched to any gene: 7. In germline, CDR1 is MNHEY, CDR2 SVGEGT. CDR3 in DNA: TGTGCCAGCAGCCCCGGGAGCGGGAGGGCAGATACGCAGTATTTT. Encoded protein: CASSPGSGRADTQYF.

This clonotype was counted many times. CDR3 sequence (DNA): TGTGCCAGCAGCCAAGAATTGAGTAACTCACCCCTCCACTTT. This gives the protein CASSQELSNSPLHF. V usage is TRBV3-1 and J usage is TRBJ1-6; the D is unclear. This CDR3 has 14 residues. Germline loops: CDR1 LGHDT, CDR2 YNNKEL (reference sequence). The ends were cut back, 0 bases at V and 10 bases at J, with 10 bases in the middle.

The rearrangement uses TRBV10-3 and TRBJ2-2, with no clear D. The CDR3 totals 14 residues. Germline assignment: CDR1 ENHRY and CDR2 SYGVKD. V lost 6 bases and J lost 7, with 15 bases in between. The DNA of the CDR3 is TGTGCCATCAGCCCTGTTATGGAACTCGGGGAGCTGTTTTTT. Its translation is CAISPVMELGELFF.

The CDR3 protein is CSALGTGTREAFF. CDR3 nucleotide sequence: TGCAGTGCCCTGGGGACAGGCACGCGGGAAGCTTTCTTT. The rearrangement joins TRBV20-1 to TRBJ1-1; 8 bases agree with TRBD1. The length of the CDR3 is 13 residues. Germline CDR1 DFQATT, CDR2 SNEGSKA (reference sequence). Losses at the gene ends were 6 bases for V and 8 bases for J; bases not matched to a gene: 11.

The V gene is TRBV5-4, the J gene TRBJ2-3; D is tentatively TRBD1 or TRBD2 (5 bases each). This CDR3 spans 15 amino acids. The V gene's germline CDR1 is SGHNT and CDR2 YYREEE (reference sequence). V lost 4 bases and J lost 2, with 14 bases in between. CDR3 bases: TGTGCCAGCAGCCCGACGGGACCAAACACAGATACGCAGTATTTT. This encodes CASSPTGPNTDTQYF.

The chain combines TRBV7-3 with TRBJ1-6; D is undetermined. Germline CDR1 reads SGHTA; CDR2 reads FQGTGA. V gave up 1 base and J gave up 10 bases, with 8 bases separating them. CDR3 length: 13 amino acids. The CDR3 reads CASSLSVGSPLHF. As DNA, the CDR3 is TGTGCCAGCAGCTTAAGTGTTGGGTCACCCCTCCACTTT.

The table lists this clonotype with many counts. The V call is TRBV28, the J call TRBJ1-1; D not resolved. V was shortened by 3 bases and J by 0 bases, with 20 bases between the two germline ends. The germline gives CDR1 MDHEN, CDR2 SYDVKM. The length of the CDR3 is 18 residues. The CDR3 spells CASSFAGPTTEMNTEAFF. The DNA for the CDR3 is TGTGCCAGCAGTTTCGCCGGACCGACAACAGAGATGAACACTGAAGCTTTCTTT.